This entry concerns a single TCR beta chain. This specimen comes from a study of technical replicates of blood from several donors. Repertoires were generated with immunoSEQ multiplex PCR, while TCRdb's copy carries only in-frame clones and drops some. The profile shows fewer than 95,000 clones, approximately 93% of them singletons. After removal of 4 bases from V and 7 bases from J, the junction contained 5 bases not matched to a gene. The CDR3 is 14 residues long. Per germline, CDR1 SEHNR and CDR2 FQNEAQ (reference sequence). Sequencing was carried out using T cells isolated from PBMCs. The chain carries TRBV7-9 and TRBJ1-2, with 11 bases identical to TRBD1. The clonotype was recovered from a human donor in good health. CDR3 in DNA: TGTGCCAGCAGCTACGGACAGGGGGCTTTTGGCTACACCTTC. Amino acids: CASSYGQGAFGYTF.